This TCR beta chain appears in the sequencing data of a study of T cells in Graves' hyperthyroidism and ophthalmopathy. Across the study: Prior to any treatment, at the point of initial diagnosis, peripheral blood was collected.

Amplified regions were TCR beta CDR3 sequences from RNA transcripts. HTBI primers were used for first-round RT-PCR of the TCR CDR3. TCRdb fed the multiplex PCR reads into MiXCR, producing one record per CDR3 protein. The sample includes 500,000 to 550,000 distinct CDR3 sequences, 15% to 20% of them seen just once. V gave up 6 bases and J gave up 3 bases, with 18 bases separating them. Germline lookup yields CDR1 MNHNS and CDR2 SASEGT. This CDR3 is 15 amino acids long. Uncontrolled infection, other autoimmune disease, pregnancy or lactation disqualified patients from enrolment. Cells are PBMCs isolated from roughly 9.2 ml of fresh blood. Notes on the study in general: The model's output predicted ophthalmopathy at a median of about 6.5 months prior to onset.

Remarks on this clonotype: Its specificity is unknown.

The sample taken for sequencing was blood. The TCR comes from a man aged 40-49 years with Graves' ophthalmopathy. The J gene is TRBJ2-7, the V gene TRBV6-1; D is tentatively TRBD1 or TRBD2 (5 bases each). The DNA of the CDR3 is TGTGCCAGCAGGCAAGAATGGGACGCCCGCTACGAGCAGTACTTC. It yields the protein CASRQEWDARYEQYF.